Here is one T cell receptor beta chain with its context. Data came from immunoSEQ multiplex PCR; TCRdb stores just in-frame clones and leaves some out. The table records under 200,000 clones, about 85% of them present only once. This entry belongs to a study of blood T cell repertoires in COVID-19. For the study at large: T cells, B-cell-depleted T cells, or PBMCs provided the cDNA or gDNA that served as material.

The CDR3 covers 14 residues. The germline gives CDR1 MNHEY, CDR2 SVGAGI. Trimming took 5 bases from V and 4 from J, leaving 14 bases between them. This receptor was identified in a man in his sixties with active or convalescent COVID-19. The J gene is TRBJ1-1, the V gene TRBV6-5; TRBD1 is a possible D gene (6 bases). The sample comprised peripheral blood. In nucleotides, the CDR3 is TGTGCCAGCAGTCTTAACAGGGAAGGCACTGAAGCTTTCTTT. It specifies CASSLNREGTEAFF.